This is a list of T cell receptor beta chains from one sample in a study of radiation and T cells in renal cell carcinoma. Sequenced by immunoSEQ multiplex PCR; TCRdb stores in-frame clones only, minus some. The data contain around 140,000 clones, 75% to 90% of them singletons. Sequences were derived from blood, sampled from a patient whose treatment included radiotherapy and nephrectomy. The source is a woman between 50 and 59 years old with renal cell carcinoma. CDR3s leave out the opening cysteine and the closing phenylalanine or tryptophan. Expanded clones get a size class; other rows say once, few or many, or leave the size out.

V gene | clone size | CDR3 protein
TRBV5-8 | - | ASSQQGNTIY
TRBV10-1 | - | ASRGLADLSSYEQY
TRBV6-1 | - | ASGKTGTYNEQF
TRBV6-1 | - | ASSEGQDYGYT
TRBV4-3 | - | ASSQQDTQY
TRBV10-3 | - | AISEDRGLRNQPQH
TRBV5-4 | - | ASSNIAVGTGELF
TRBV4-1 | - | ASSQGTGRFPPATNEKLF
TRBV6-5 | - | ASSYPTGGYT
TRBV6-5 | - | ASSSDSPLGEQY
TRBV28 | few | ASISFPRRRSITYEQY
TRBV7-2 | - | ASSLDGGATGELF
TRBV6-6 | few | ASSYGQGGGYT
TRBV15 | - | ATSRPETGSNQPQH
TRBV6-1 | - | ASSETVIGGYT
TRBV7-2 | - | ASSLGGTDISGANVLT
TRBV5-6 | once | ASSLADRVRGYT
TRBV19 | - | ASSSSVADTQY
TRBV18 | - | ASSPSGTGRTEAF
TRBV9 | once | ASSPPGGYTDTQY
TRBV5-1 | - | ASSLGPGPSTDTQY
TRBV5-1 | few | ASSQVSRAYEQY
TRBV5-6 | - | ASSLVAGRETQY
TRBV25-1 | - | ASSAGGRSTDTQY